These 5 T cell receptor beta chains share one sample of origin, sequenced in a study of spatial heterogeneity in lung cancer. Described time point: sample taken at primary tumor resection. TCRdb processed the 5' RACE reads anew with MiXCR; each CDR3 protein has one entry. The sample comprises 20,000 or so distinct CDR3 sequences, around 3.2% of which are singletons, and around 30% rests with the top ten. The source material was PBMCs, sampled at surgery. Source of these receptors: a female donor with early-stage non-small cell lung cancer.

This clonotype was found many times. The chain carries TRBV4-2 and TRBJ2-7, with D perhaps matching TRBD2 (6 bases). V lost 0 bases and J lost 3, with 9 bases in between. The CDR3 sequence is 14 residues long. The germline CDR1 and CDR2 sequences are LGHNA and YNFKEQ. CDR3: CASSQDAGGYEQYF. CDR3 coding DNA: TGTGCCAGCAGCCAAGACGCCGGGGGCTACGAGCAGTACTTC.

This clonotype was picked up many times. Here the CDR3 DNA reads TGTGCCAGCACCGGACAGGGTGGAGAAAAACTGTTTTTT. Translation: CASTGQGGEKLFF. V and J are TRBV3-1 and TRBJ1-4, with 8 bases that match TRBD1. This CDR3 region has 13 residues. After removal of 7 bases from V and 8 bases from J, the junction contained 6 bases not matched to a gene. In germline, CDR1 is LGHDT, CDR2 YNNKEL (reference sequence).

By its share, this clonotype is medium-sized. V usage is TRBV27 and J usage is TRBJ2-5, with 10 bases identical to TRBD1. Looked up from germline, CDR1 is MNHEY and CDR2 is SMNVEV (reference sequence). The ends lost 4 bases at V and 0 bases at J; junction bases unmatched: 5. CDR3 length equals 16 residues. The CDR3 DNA reads as TGTGCCAGCAGTTCATCCGGGACAGGGGACCAAGAGACCCAGTACTTC. Translating it yields CASSSSGTGDQETQYF.

This clonotype was counted between two and nine times. The chain uses TRBV5-4 and TRBJ2-2, with 10 bases fitting TRBD1. V was clipped by 3 bases and J by 2 bases; unmatched bases: 13. Germline values: CDR1 SGHNT, CDR2 YYREEE (reference sequence). The CDR3 runs to 19 residues. The CDR3 spells CASSWGEGDRGPNTGELFF. CDR3 nucleotides: TGTGCCAGCAGCTGGGGTGAGGGGGACAGGGGACCTAACACCGGGGAGCTGTTTTTT.

This clonotype has a count of ten or more. This chain links TRBV9 with TRBJ1-2; D uncertain. Deletions cut 7 bases from V and 4 bases from J, with 14 bases between. Germline lookup yields CDR1 SGDLS and CDR2 YYNGEE. This CDR3 has 13 residues. The CDR3 region is CASAEQNSYGYTF. In DNA, the CDR3 is TGTGCCAGCGCCGAACAGAACAGCTATGGCTACACCTTC.